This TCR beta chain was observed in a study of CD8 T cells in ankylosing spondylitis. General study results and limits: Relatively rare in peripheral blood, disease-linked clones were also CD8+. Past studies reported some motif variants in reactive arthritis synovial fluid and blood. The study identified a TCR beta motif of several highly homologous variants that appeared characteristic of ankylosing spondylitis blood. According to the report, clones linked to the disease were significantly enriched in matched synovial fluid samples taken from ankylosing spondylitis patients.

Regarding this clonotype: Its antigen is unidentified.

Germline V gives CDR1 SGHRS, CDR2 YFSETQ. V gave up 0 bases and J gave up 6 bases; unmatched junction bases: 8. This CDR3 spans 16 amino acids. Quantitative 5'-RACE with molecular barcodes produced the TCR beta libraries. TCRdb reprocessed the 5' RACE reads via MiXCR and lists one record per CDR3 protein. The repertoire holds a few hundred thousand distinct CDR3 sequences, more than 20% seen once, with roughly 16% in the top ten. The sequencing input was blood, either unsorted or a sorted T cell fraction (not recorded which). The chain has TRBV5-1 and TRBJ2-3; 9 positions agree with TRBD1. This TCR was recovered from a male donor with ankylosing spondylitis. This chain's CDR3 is CASSLGVATGGDTQYF. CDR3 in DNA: TGCGCCAGCAGCTTGGGGGTTGCGACAGGGGGTGATACGCAGTATTTT.